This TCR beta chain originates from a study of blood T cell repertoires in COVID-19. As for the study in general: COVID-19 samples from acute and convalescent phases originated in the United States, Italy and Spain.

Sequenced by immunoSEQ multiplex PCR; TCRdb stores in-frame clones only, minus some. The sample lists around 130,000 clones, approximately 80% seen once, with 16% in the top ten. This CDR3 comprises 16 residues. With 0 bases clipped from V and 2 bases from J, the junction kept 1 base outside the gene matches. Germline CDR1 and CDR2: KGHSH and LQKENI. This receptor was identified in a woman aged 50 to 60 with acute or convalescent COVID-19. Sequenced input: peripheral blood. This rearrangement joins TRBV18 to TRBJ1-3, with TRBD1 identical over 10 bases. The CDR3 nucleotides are TGTGCCAGCTCACCACCTGACAGGGGGCCTGGAAACACCATATATTTT. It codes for CASSPPDRGPGNTIYF.